Listed below are T cell receptor beta chains from one sample, sequenced in a study of immune reconstitution after stem cell transplant in scleroderma. MiXCR, run by TCRdb on the RT-PCR reads, gives a single entry per CDR3 protein. This sample has roughly 2,000 distinct CDR3 sequences, with roughly 12% found just once. Sampling took place before or after autologous hematopoietic stem cell transplantation (not recorded which). These receptors all come from a female donor with systemic sclerosis. Both conserved end residues are trimmed from each CDR3. D genes are given only for firm matches.

V gene: TRBV30; D gene: -; J gene: TRBJ1-6; CDR3 protein: AWSTPRRSYNSPLH
V gene: TRBV7-9; D gene: -; J gene: TRBJ2-7; CDR3 protein: ASSLPGSYEQY
V gene: TRBV5-3; D gene: -; J gene: TRBJ1-4; CDR3 protein: ARKGWGLF
V gene: TRBV7-2; D gene: -; J gene: TRBJ2-5; CDR3 protein: ASSSPGGMAETQY
V gene: TRBV9; D gene: -; J gene: TRBJ2-7; CDR3 protein: ASSVGGGEDDEQY
V gene: TRBV7-2; D gene: -; J gene: TRBJ1-5; CDR3 protein: ASSLGRDQPQH
V gene: TRBV20-1; D gene: -; J gene: TRBJ1-1; CDR3 protein: SAGANTEAF
V gene: TRBV6-2/TRBV6-3; D gene: -; J gene: TRBJ2-1; CDR3 protein: ASEGPPGDEQF
V gene: TRBV2; D gene: -; J gene: TRBJ2-7; CDR3 protein: ASRDLYLDSYEQY
V gene: TRBV7-6; D gene: TRBD1; J gene: TRBJ2-7; CDR3 protein: ASSATGTGGTEQY
V gene: TRBV20-1; D gene: -; J gene: TRBJ1-2; CDR3 protein: SAQGTVGYT
V gene: TRBV6-1; D gene: -; J gene: TRBJ1-1; CDR3 protein: ASRGITEAF
V gene: TRBV18; D gene: -; J gene: TRBJ1-5; CDR3 protein: ASSQKQVRLEQPQH
V gene: TRBV7-2; D gene: -; J gene: TRBJ2-3; CDR3 protein: ASSQLAFPDTQY
V gene: TRBV20-1; D gene: -; J gene: TRBJ2-2; CDR3 protein: SAILVANTGELF
V gene: TRBV5-1; D gene: -; J gene: TRBJ2-3; CDR3 protein: ASSPSGLRTDTQY
V gene: TRBV9; D gene: -; J gene: TRBJ1-2; CDR3 protein: ASSVVGGGYT
V gene: TRBV20-1; D gene: -; J gene: TRBJ2-3; CDR3 protein: SATGRLTDTQY
V gene: TRBV20-1; D gene: -; J gene: TRBJ2-7; CDR3 protein: SAGTHGVSGYEQY
V gene: TRBV7-2; D gene: -; J gene: TRBJ2-5; CDR3 protein: ASSRLSVETQY
V gene: TRBV6-2/TRBV6-3; D gene: -; J gene: TRBJ2-5; CDR3 protein: ASSSQETQY
V gene: TRBV4-2; D gene: TRBD2; J gene: TRBJ2-7; CDR3 protein: ASSSTSGTYGQY
V gene: TRBV15; D gene: -; J gene: TRBJ1-2; CDR3 protein: ATSRDMGLLYGYT
V gene: TRBV9; D gene: -; J gene: TRBJ2-3; CDR3 protein: ASSVGDPRDTQY
V gene: TRBV20-1; D gene: TRBD2; J gene: TRBJ2-3; CDR3 protein: SARDAGGASDTQY
V gene: TRBV14; D gene: TRBD2; J gene: TRBJ2-3; CDR3 protein: ASSQDRGFLGLAETDTQY
V gene: TRBV15; D gene: TRBD1; J gene: TRBJ1-4; CDR3 protein: ATSRSRGEGEKLF
V gene: TRBV28; D gene: TRBD1; J gene: TRBJ2-7; CDR3 protein: ASSLASGTGGYEQY
V gene: TRBV6-5; D gene: -; J gene: TRBJ2-4; CDR3 protein: ASSYSTRAKNIQY
V gene: TRBV20-1; D gene: -; J gene: TRBJ2-3; CDR3 protein: SARRGSPTDTQY
V gene: TRBV20-1; D gene: -; J gene: TRBJ1-5; CDR3 protein: SAREGRDNQPQH
V gene: TRBV7-2; D gene: -; J gene: TRBJ1-4; CDR3 protein: ASSSQGVEKLF
V gene: TRBV18; D gene: TRBD1; J gene: TRBJ2-7; CDR3 protein: ASSPRGVPAGGIYYEQY
V gene: TRBV12-2; D gene: -; J gene: TRBJ2-5; CDR3 protein: ASRLVFGGHPQETQY
V gene: TRBV6-2/TRBV6-3; D gene: TRBD1; J gene: TRBJ1-5; CDR3 protein: ASSRDRVDGQPQH
V gene: TRBV20-1; D gene: -; J gene: TRBJ2-7; CDR3 protein: SARRGTYEQY
V gene: TRBV5-1; D gene: -; J gene: TRBJ2-6; CDR3 protein: ASSLVPSGANVLT
V gene: TRBV20-1; D gene: -; J gene: TRBJ2-3; CDR3 protein: SAGAGKDTQY
V gene: TRBV4-2; D gene: TRBD2; J gene: TRBJ2-1; CDR3 protein: ASSRRLAEADNEQF